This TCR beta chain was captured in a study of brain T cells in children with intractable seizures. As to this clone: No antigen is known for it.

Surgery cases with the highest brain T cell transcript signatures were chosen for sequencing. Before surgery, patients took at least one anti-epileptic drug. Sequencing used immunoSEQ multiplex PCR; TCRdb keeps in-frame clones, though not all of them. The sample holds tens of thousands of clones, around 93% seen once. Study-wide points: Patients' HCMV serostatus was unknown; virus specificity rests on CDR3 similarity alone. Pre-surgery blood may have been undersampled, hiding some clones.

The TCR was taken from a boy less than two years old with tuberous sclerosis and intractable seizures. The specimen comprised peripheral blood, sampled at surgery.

As DNA, the CDR3 is TGTGCCACCAGTGAGGCAGGGTTGGAGACCCAGTACTTC. Translating it yields CATSEAGLETQYF. The V call is TRBV24-1, the J call TRBJ2-5, with TRBD1 as a possible D gene (5 bases). Germline CDR1 is KGHDR and CDR2 is SFDVKD. Trimming removed 4 bases at V and 5 bases at J, with 10 bases between. This CDR3 is 13 amino acids long.